The next 6 T cell receptor beta chains were all read from a single sample in a study of blood T cell repertoires in COVID-19. Method: immunoSEQ multiplex PCR; TCRdb's copy keeps in-frame clones and lacks some. The sample shows 150,000 to 200,000 clones, 60% to 80% of them seen only once. The specimen sequenced was peripheral blood. The source is a woman between 65 and 79 years old with acute or convalescent COVID-19.

The chain is built from TRBV30 and TRBJ2-1; 8 positions agree with TRBD2. Looked up from germline, CDR1 is GTSNPN and CDR2 is SVGIG (reference sequence). The CDR3 is made up of 16 amino acids. Trimming cost V 2 bases and J 8 bases; bases outside gene matches: 14. The CDR3 DNA follows: TGTGCCTGGAGTCCCACTAGCGGTTATTTTGGGGATGAGCAGTTCTTC. Protein sequence: CAWSPTSGYFGDEQFF.

This clone was observed a single time. The V call is TRBV19, the J call TRBJ2-2, with no clear D. The CDR3 extends over 13 amino acids. V was cut by 3 bases and J by 10 bases, with 12 bases left in between. Germline values: CDR1 LNHDA, CDR2 SQIVND (reference sequence). The chain's CDR3 is CASSINAISELFF. CDR3 DNA sequence: TGTGCCAGTAGTATCAACGCTATTTCGGAGCTGTTTTTT.

This rearrangement joins TRBV2 to TRBJ1-2, with a weak D call TRBD1 (5 bases). The CDR3 spans 17 residues. The ends were cut back, 1 base at V and 0 bases at J, with 15 bases in the middle. The germline V gene has CDR1 SNHLY and CDR2 FYNNEI. The CDR3 region is CASSEGGAQAANYGYTF. DNA for the CDR3: TGTGCCAGCAGTGAAGGTGGGGCGCAGGCAGCTAACTATGGCTACACCTTC.

The chain employs TRBV2 and TRBJ1-4, with D uncertain. The CDR3 covers 12 residues. V was cut by 6 bases and J by 4 bases, with 6 bases left in between. CDR1 is SNHLY, CDR2 FYNNEI, per germline. CDR3 sequence reads: CASRAYNEKLFF. As DNA, the CDR3 is TGTGCCAGCAGGGCTTATAATGAAAAACTGTTTTTT.

The rearrangement links TRBV20-1 to TRBJ1-4; 7 bases fit TRBD1. This CDR3 is built from 15 residues. Germline-derived CDR1 and CDR2 are DFQATT and SNEGSKA (reference sequence). Trimming cost V 3 bases and J 8 bases; bases outside gene matches: 12. For the CDR3, the DNA is TGCAGTGCTAGTCCTTTCGGAGGGGGCGACGAAAAACTGTTTTTT. Translated, it gives CSASPFGGGDEKLFF.

The chain combines TRBV30 with TRBJ1-1; TRBD1 aligns across 9 bases. The J segment lost 13 bases and the V segment lost 2 bases, leaving 8 bases of the junction unmatched. Germline V gene data show CDR1 as GTSNPN and CDR2 as SVGIG (reference sequence). The CDR3 is 12 residues long. CDR3 in DNA: TGTGCCTGGAGTTCCCGACAGGGGGTCGATTTCTTT. This encodes CAWSSRQGVDFF.